This TCR beta chain was documented in a study of shared clonotypes between healthy human individuals. As for the study in general: Each donor had three CD4 naive, three CD4 memory, two CD8 naive and one CD8 memory plate.

Repertoires were generated with immunoSEQ multiplex PCR, while TCRdb's copy carries only in-frame clones and drops some. The sample holds about 2 million clones; about 95% are singletons and the top ten take roughly 1.2%. V was clipped by 4 bases and J by 0 bases, with 4 bases between them. The CDR3 runs 13 residues. The germline V gene has CDR1 MGHRA and CDR2 YSYEKL. Naive CD8 cells comprised CD45RO-negative, CCR7-positively selected cells, excluding terminally differentiated effector memory CD45RA+ cells. Of note for this clone: This specimen includes other DNA sequences encoding the same CDR3.

V is TRBV4-1 and J is TRBJ1-5; D unresolved. This TCR was recovered from a man aged 18 to 29 in good health. Sequencing was performed on naive CD8+ T cells sorted from blood. The CDR3 loop reads CASSRVSNQPQHF. In DNA form, the CDR3 reads TGCGCCAGCAGCCGAGTTAGCAATCAGCCCCAGCATTTT.